The entry that follows covers one T cell receptor beta chain sequence. The antigen is unknown. This entry comes from a study of cytomegalovirus exposure and HLA in healthy donors. The study ran its PCR with 60 Vbeta and 13 Jbeta primers. TCRdb's copy holds only in-frame clones and misses some; the assay was immunoSEQ multiplex PCR. This table has about 120,000 clones, 80% appearing once. Study conclusions and caveats: Several top significant clusters appeared, in a later analysis, to be linked to common viral pathogens. The productive fraction for most TCR beta V segments was about 87% or about 30% in an earlier analysis.

The CDR3 is 14 residues long. J lost 3 bases, V lost 2 bases, and 2 bases had no gene match. CDR1 LNHNV and CDR2 YYDKDF come from the germline V gene (reference sequence). This TCR was sampled from a young man in good health and CMV-seronegative. What was sequenced was PBMCs. This rearrangement joins TRBV15 to TRBJ2-7, with 9 bases that match TRBD1. In DNA, the CDR3 is TGTGCCACCAGCAGATACAGGGGGCTCTACGAGCAGTACTTC. It codes for CATSRYRGLYEQYF.